The source of this T cell receptor beta chain is a study of T cell changes during pregnancy in multiple sclerosis. The protocol was immunoSEQ multiplex PCR, while the TCRdb copy is restricted to in-frame clones and leaves out a portion. This sample has around 80,000 clones, with more than 90% found just once. The sample was peripheral blood, taken in the second trimester of pregnancy. The receptor's source is a female donor with multiple sclerosis, enrolled in a pregnancy study.

CDR3: CASSLLGTGSTGYTF. In nucleotides, the CDR3 is TGTGCCAGCAGCTTATTGGGGACAGGGAGTACTGGCTACACCTTC. This chain links TRBV7-9 with TRBJ1-2, with TRBD1 matching 9 bases. This CDR3 comprises 15 residues. J gave up 7 bases and V 2 bases, and 8 bases lay outside the gene matches. CDR1 and CDR2 (germline): SEHNR, FQNEAQ (reference sequence).